The text below deals with one T cell receptor (beta chain). Its matching antigen is unknown. The data originate from a study of a mutant IDH1 vaccine in newly diagnosed glioma. Study background: Radiotherapy alone preceded vaccination by 4-6 weeks; alternatively, vaccination started with temozolomide cycles. Before enrollment, patients got radiotherapy alone, temozolomide alone, or mostly the combination. Study observations and caveats: Apparently, pseudoprogression bore no relation to changes among the top peripheral T cell clonotypes. Immune responses induced by the vaccine were seen in roughly 93% of patients, spanning multiple MHC alleles.

CDR1 is SGHNT and CDR2 is YENEEA in the germline V gene. Losses at the gene ends were 6 bases for V and 4 bases for J; bases not matched to a gene: 2. This CDR3 comprises 14 residues. The table came from immunoSEQ multiplex PCR; TCRdb's copy has only in-frame clones and leaves some out. In the table there are approximately 28,000 clones, around 80% of which are singletons. As to time point: week 23, last vaccination. The study gave 300 ug of mutant IDH1 20-mer peptide per vaccine dose, with topical imiquimod. The material sequenced was PBMCs, taken from a glioma patient whose treatment included an IDH1 peptide vaccine. The sequence derives from a woman aged 18-35 years with glioma. This chain uses TRBV11-3 with TRBJ2-2; 10 bases are a match to TRBD2. CDR3 DNA: TGTGCCAGCAGACCTAGCGGGGGCACCGGGGAGCTGTTTTTT. It yields the protein CASRPSGGTGELFF. Together with reference TRBV11-3 and TRBJ2-2, the CDR3 gives the full variable domain: EAGVVQSPRYKIIEKKQPVAFWCNPISGHNTLYWYLQNLGQGPELLIRYENEEAVDDSQLPKDRFSAERLKGVDSTLKIQPAELGDSAVYLCASRPSGGTGELFFGEGSRLTVL.